This T cell receptor beta chain was identified in a study of blood T cell repertoires in COVID-19. About the research overall: COVID-19 samples collected from the United States, Italy and Spain covered acute and convalescent phases. In each case, the material was cDNA or gDNA derived from T cells, B-cell-depleted T cells, or PBMCs.

Generated by immunoSEQ multiplex PCR, the TCRdb table keeps only in-frame clones and is missing some. The sample gives roughly 4,800 clones, about nine tenths of which show up once; around 40% is in the top ten. The source material was peripheral blood. This TCR came from a man aged 65-85 years with COVID-19, enrolled during active disease.

The CDR3 protein is CASSLNRGRAEAFF. DNA of the CDR3: TGTGCCAGCAGCTTAAACAGGGGGCGGGCTGAAGCTTTCTTT. The chain combines TRBV7-9 with TRBJ1-1, with 9 bases aligning to TRBD1. The V gene end was trimmed by 2 bases and the J gene end by 6 bases; junction bases not matched to a gene: 4. This CDR3 is 14 amino acids long. Germline V CDR1 and CDR2: SEHNR, FQNEAQ (reference sequence).